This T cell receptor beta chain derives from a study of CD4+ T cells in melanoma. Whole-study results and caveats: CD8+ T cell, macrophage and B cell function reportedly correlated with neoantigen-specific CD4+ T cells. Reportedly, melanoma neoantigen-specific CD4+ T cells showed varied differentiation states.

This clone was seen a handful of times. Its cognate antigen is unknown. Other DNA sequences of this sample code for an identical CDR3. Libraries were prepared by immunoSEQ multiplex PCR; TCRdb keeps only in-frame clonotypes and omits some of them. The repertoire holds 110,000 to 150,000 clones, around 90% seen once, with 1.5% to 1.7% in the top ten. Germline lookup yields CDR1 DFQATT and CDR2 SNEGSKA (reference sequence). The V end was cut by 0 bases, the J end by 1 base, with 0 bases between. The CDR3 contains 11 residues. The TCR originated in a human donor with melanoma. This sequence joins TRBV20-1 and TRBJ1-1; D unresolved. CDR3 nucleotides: TGCAGTGCTAGAGAGAACACTGAAGCTTTCTTT. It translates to CSARENTEAFF.